This T cell receptor beta chain was captured in a study of shared clonotypes between healthy human individuals. Study-level findings and limits: Of the naive CD4 clonotypes, around 4.9% were shared across a few donors.

Trimming took 5 bases from V and 0 from J; bases not matched to a gene: 7. CDR3 length: 15 residues. Germline V gene data show CDR1 as MNHNS and CDR2 as SASEGT. As for this clone: The antigen remains unidentified.

Some 30,000 T cell genomes, or about 0.2 ug DNA, went into the sorted-subset replicate PCRs. The protocol was immunoSEQ multiplex PCR, while the TCRdb copy is restricted to in-frame clones and leaves out a portion. Here the sample spans approximately 1,500,000 clones, roughly 96% being singletons. Subsets obtained from CD4+ cells comprised CD45RA+ naive and CD45RA-negative memory cells. Sequenced input: naive CD4+ T cells sorted from blood. This sample's subset: CD45RA+ positively selected. The chain carries TRBV6-1 and TRBJ2-7; the match to TRBD1 covers 7 bases. This sequence was found in a man younger than 45 in good health. The CDR3, as DNA: TGTGCCAGCAGTAGAACAGGGGCGATCTCCTACGAGCAGTACTTC. It specifies CASSRTGAISYEQYF.